The following is a T cell receptor beta chain sequence with its context. The antigen remains undetermined. This CDR3 has 15 residues. Germline V gives CDR1 LNHDA, CDR2 SQIVND (reference sequence). Trimming removed 5 bases at V and 0 bases at J, with 10 bases between. The entry originates in a study of cytotoxic CD8 clonotypes in ibrutinib-treated CLL. The overall study: Following treatment for a median roughly 12 months, range 6 to 36, response samples were then taken. When averaged across all of the samples, the counts came to some 250,000 productive templates and some 93,000 productive rearrangements.

General observations from the study: Higher clonality was seen at ibrutinib response and a return toward baseline at progression.

Only in-frame clones appear in the TCRdb table, and some are missing; sequencing was by immunoSEQ multiplex PCR. In the table there are 100,000 to 150,000 clones, 70% to 90% of which are singletons. Here the sequenced sample was PBMCs, taken after 24 months of ibrutinib treatment. The receptor comes from a human donor with chronic lymphocytic leukemia. The chain recombines TRBV19 with TRBJ1-4; D ambiguous. CDR3 sequence: CASSDPTATNEKLFF. CDR3 DNA sequence: TGTGCCAGTAGTGATCCGACCGCAACTAATGAAAAACTGTTTTTT.